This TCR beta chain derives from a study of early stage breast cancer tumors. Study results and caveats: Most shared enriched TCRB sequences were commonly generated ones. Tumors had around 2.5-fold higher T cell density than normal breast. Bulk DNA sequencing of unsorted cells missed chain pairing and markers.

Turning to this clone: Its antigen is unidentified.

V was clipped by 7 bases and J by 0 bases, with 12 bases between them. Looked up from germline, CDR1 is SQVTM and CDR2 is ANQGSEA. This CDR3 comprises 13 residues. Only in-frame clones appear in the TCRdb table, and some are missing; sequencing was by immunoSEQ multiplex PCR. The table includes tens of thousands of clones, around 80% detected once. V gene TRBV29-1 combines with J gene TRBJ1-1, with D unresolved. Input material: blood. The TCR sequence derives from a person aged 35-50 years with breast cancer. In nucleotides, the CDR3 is TGCAGCGCCAAGACATTTATGAACACTGAAGCTTTCTTT. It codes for CSAKTFMNTEAFF.